Each of the 19 T cell receptor beta chains below was sequenced from the same sample in a study of T cells in Graves' hyperthyroidism and ophthalmopathy. It was RNA transcripts that yielded the amplified TCR beta CDR3 regions. HTBI primers were employed in a first-round RT-PCR of the TCR CDR3. TCRdb itself ran the multiplex PCR reads through MiXCR, one entry per CDR3 protein. Of approximately 530,000 distinct CDR3 sequences in the sample, 16% were seen once. The sequencing sample was made of blood. The receptors derive from a woman aged 18-29 years with Graves' hyperthyroidism.

A few counts support this clonotype. An end of the junction does not agree with germline; a read error may underlie this. J is TRBJ2-7 and V is TRBV19, with D unresolved. Per the germline V gene, CDR1 is LNHDA and CDR2 is SQIVND (reference sequence). The CDR3 spans 15 residues. DNA for the CDR3: TGTGCCAGTAGTGTCACCCTGGCCTCCTCCTGCGAGCAGTACTTC. This codes for CASSVTLASSCEQYF. Full variable domain (remainder filled in from reference TRBV19 and TRBJ2-7): DGGITQSPKYLFRKEGQNVTLSCEQNLNHDAMYWYRQDPGQGLRLIYYSQIVNDFQKGDIAEGYSVSREKKESFPLTVTSAQKNPTAFYLCASSVTLASSCEQYFGPGTRLTVT.

The V gene is TRBV7-2, the J gene TRBJ2-3, with 8 bases aligning to TRBD1. The trim removed 5 bases at V and 3 bases at J, leaving 4 bases unmatched. The germline gives CDR1 SGHTA, CDR2 FQGNSA. The CDR3 spans 14 residues. In DNA form, the CDR3 reads TGTACCAGCAGCCCAGGACAGGGAACAGATACGCAGTATTTT. It translates to CTSSPGQGTDTQYF. The whole variable domain, filled in from reference TRBV7-2 and TRBJ2-3, reads GAGVSQSPSNKVTEKGKDVELRCDPISGHTALYWYRQSLGQGLEFLIYFQGNSAPDKSGLPSDRFSAERTGGSVSTLTIQRTQQEDSAVYLCTSSPGQGTDTQYFGPGTRLTVL.

The chain has TRBV28 and TRBJ2-1; 7 nucleotides line up with TRBD2. The CDR3 contains 15 residues. Trimming removed 7 bases from V and 6 bases from J; junction bases left unmatched: 12. CDR1 and CDR2 (germline): MDHEN, SYDVKM. CDR3 coding DNA: TGTGCCAGCAACGGCTGGGCGGGAGTTTTCAATGAGCAGTTCTTC. Amino acid sequence: CASNGWAGVFNEQFF.

CDR3 residues: CSAPGGALYYYEQYF. In nucleotides, the CDR3 is TGCAGTGCTCCCGGGGGGGCGCTATACTACTACGAGCAGTACTTC. The chain uses TRBV20-1 and TRBJ2-7, with 8 bases fitting TRBD2. V shed 5 bases, J shed 3 bases, and the junction held 12 bases outside the gene matches. The CDR3 runs to 15 residues. The germline V gene has CDR1 DFQATT and CDR2 SNEGSKA (reference sequence).

The chain recombines TRBV5-1 with TRBJ2-1; 8 nucleotides align to TRBD2. The V gene end was trimmed by 0 bases and the J gene end by 7 bases; junction bases not matched to a gene: 9. Germline V gives CDR1 SGHRS, CDR2 YFSETQ. The CDR3 totals 16 residues. The chain's CDR3 is CASSLGVGLENNEQFF. CDR3 DNA sequence: TGCGCCAGCAGCTTGGGGGTGGGACTAGAAAATAATGAGCAGTTCTTC.

This clonotype has ten or more counts. The chain uses TRBV20-1 and TRBJ1-6, with a weak D call TRBD1 (6 bases). CDR1 is DFQATT, CDR2 SNEGSKA, per germline (reference sequence). V lost 5 bases and J lost 7, with 12 bases in between. The CDR3 has 13 amino acids. The chain's CDR3 is CSAHREANSPLHF. CDR3 coding DNA: TGCAGTGCTCACAGGGAGGCAAATTCACCCCTCCACTTT.

This clonotype was detected ten times or more. This chain connects TRBV7-6 to TRBJ2-1, with D uncertain. There are 14 residues in the CDR3. With 5 bases removed from V and 2 bases from J, the gap between germline ends came to 10 bases. Germline V gene sequence: CDR1 SGHVS, CDR2 FNYEAQ. The CDR3 DNA is TGTGCCAGCAGCACGTCAGAAACCTACAATGAGCAGTTCTTC. This translates into CASSTSETYNEQFF.

This clonotype was seen repeatedly, ten times or more. V and J are TRBV9 and TRBJ2-5; 16 bases align to TRBD2. Losses at the gene ends were 4 bases for V and 3 bases for J; bases not matched to a gene: 15. CDR1 and CDR2 (germline): SGDLS, YYNGEE. The CDR3 runs to 20 residues. CDR3 protein: CASSSPPGTSGRALEETQYF. The CDR3 DNA sequence: TGTGCCAGCAGCTCCCCCCCCGGGACTAGCGGGAGGGCCCTGGAAGAGACCCAGTACTTC.

The V and J genes are TRBV7-2 and TRBJ2-3; 13 bases are shared with TRBD2. The CDR3 contains 17 residues. V was pared by 7 bases and J by 4 bases, with 11 bases of the junction left unmatched. Germline V CDR1 and CDR2: SGHTA, FQGNSA. The CDR3 coding sequence is TGTGCCAGCAACTCTCCAGGACTAGCGGGAGCCCCAGATACGCAGTATTTT. Translating gives CASNSPGLAGAPDTQYF.

Many counts were recorded for this clonotype. V gene TRBV5-1 combines with J gene TRBJ2-7, with TRBD2 as a possible D gene (5 bases). Between the trimmed V and J ends, which lost 4 bases and 8 bases, there was a span of 16 bases. CDR3 length: 13 residues. Germline CDR1 SGHRS, CDR2 YFSETQ. The CDR3 reads CASSPGVGEQQYF. DNA of the CDR3: TGCGCCAGCAGCCCCGGGGTCGGAGAGCAGCAGTACTTC. Supplemented by reference TRBV5-1 and TRBJ2-7, the full variable domain reads KAGVTQTPRYLIKTRGQQVTLSCSPISGHRSVSWYQQTPGQGLQFLFEYFSETQRNKGNFPGRFSGRQFSNSRSEMNVSTLELGDSALYLCASSPGVGEQQYFGPGTRLTVT.

As regards this clonotype: The junction departs from germline at one end; a sequencing error may be responsible. V is TRBV5-1 and J is TRBJ1-4, with D possibly matching TRBD1 (5 bases). The germline V gene encodes CDR1 SGHRS and CDR2 YFSETQ. There are 14 residues in the CDR3. Here the CDR3 DNA reads TGTGCCAGCAGCCCAGGACACCTGAATGAAAAACTGTTTTTT. This translates into CASSPGHLNEKLFF.

J is TRBJ2-5 and V is TRBV19; D is undetermined. Germline V gene lookup returns CDR1 LNHDA and CDR2 SQIVND (reference sequence). Between the trimmed V and J ends, which lost 5 bases and 5 bases, there was a span of 18 bases. The CDR3 runs to 15 residues. The CDR3 coding sequence is TGTGCCAGTAGTTCGACCCGTGGTGGCCGGGAGACCCAGTACTTC. Translation gives CASSSTRGGRETQYF.

This clonotype showed up many times. The chain couples TRBV6-2 or TRBV6-3 to TRBJ2-5; D might be TRBD1 or TRBD2, each matching 5 bases. Germline CDR1 reads MNHEY; CDR2 reads SVGEGT. The CDR3 is 15 residues long. V gave up 4 bases and J gave up 5 bases, with 17 bases separating them. The chain's CDR3 is CASSSGQGGHETQYF. The CDR3 coding sequence is TGTGCCAGCAGTTCCGGACAAGGAGGCCACGAGACCCAGTACTTC.

V gene TRBV27 combines with J gene TRBJ1-6, with TRBD1 matching 7 bases. This CDR3 is built from 15 residues. V was pared by 4 bases and J by 5 bases, with 5 bases of the junction left unmatched. Germline V gives CDR1 MNHEY, CDR2 SMNVEV (reference sequence). The DNA for the CDR3 is TGTGCCAGCAGTTCACAGGGGAAGGATAATTCACCCCTCCACTTT. Amino acid sequence: CASSSQGKDNSPLHF.

In its sample, this clonotype was seen many times. At one end the junction does not follow the germline gene, possibly because of a read error. The chain links TRBV4-1 to TRBJ2-7; TRBD1 or TRBD2 may be the D gene (5 bases each). Germline V gene lookup returns CDR1 MGHRA and CDR2 YSYEKL. The CDR3 length is 16 residues. Here the CDR3 DNA reads TGCGCCAGCAGACAAGAAATCAGGTGGGGACGCTACGAGCAGTACTTC. This translates into CASRQEIRWGRYEQYF.

This clonotype has just a few counts. The chain combines TRBV6-4 with TRBJ2-7, with 9 bases matching TRBD1. CDR3 length: 16 amino acids. CDR1 is MRHNA, CDR2 SNTAGT, per germline. Trimming cost V 5 bases and J 5 bases; bases outside gene matches: 13. The CDR3 sequence is CASSLMLGQGGHEQYF. The CDR3 bases are TGTGCCAGCAGTCTCATGCTGGGACAGGGTGGCCACGAGCAGTACTTC.

This clonotype was counted at least ten times. The chain is built from TRBV30 and TRBJ2-3; maybe TRBD2 (5 bases). CDR1 is GTSNPN and CDR2 is SVGIG in the germline V gene (reference sequence). The CDR3 contains 12 residues. Trimming shortened V by 2 bases and J by 7 bases, and 10 bases separated the two germline ends. CDR3 in amino acids: CAWSPDYYTQYF. CDR3 coding DNA: TGTGCCTGGAGTCCCGACTACTATACGCAGTATTTT.

Ten or more counts support this clonotype. CDR3 DNA: TGTGCCAGCAGGGAGAGCTACAATGAGCAGTTCTTC. Translation gives CASRESYNEQFF. This chain joins TRBV2 and TRBJ2-1; D unresolved. Germline V gene data show CDR1 as SNHLY and CDR2 as FYNNEI. The CDR3 is 12 amino acids. Trimming removed 6 bases from V and 3 bases from J, with 6 bases in between.

This clonotype came up many times. The CDR3 sequence is CATSRDGPSGGLTTDTQYF. The CDR3 coding sequence is TGTGCCACCAGCAGAGATGGGCCTAGCGGGGGCCTCACGACAGATACGCAGTATTTT. The rearrangement uses TRBV15 and TRBJ2-3, with 10 bases lining up with TRBD2. Germline loops: CDR1 LNHNV, CDR2 YYDKDF (reference sequence). The V gene end was trimmed by 0 bases and the J gene end by 3 bases; junction bases not matched to a gene: 12. The CDR3 extends over 19 amino acids.